The T cell receptor (beta chain) described here comes from a study of blood T cell repertoires in COVID-19. Study in general: Acute and convalescent COVID-19 samples came from the United States, Italy and Spain. From T cells, B-cell-depleted T cells, or PBMCs came the material, which was cDNA or gDNA.

The length of the CDR3 is 15 residues. V was pared by 6 bases and J by 0 bases, with 14 bases between. Per germline, CDR1 LGHNT and CDR2 FRNRAP. Authors' data handling: Amplification with reference gene primers provided the estimates of nucleated cell counts. Assay: immunoSEQ multiplex PCR; the TCRdb copy retains only in-frame clones and omits some. V and J calls and clone size follow that table, whereas D and trimming were derived from the DNA. Among more than 300,000 clones listed, more than 70% were seen once. Material for sequencing was peripheral blood. This TCR was sampled from a woman between 50 and 59 years old with acute or convalescent COVID-19. The chain combines TRBV12-5 with TRBJ1-1; D ambiguous. CDR3 DNA sequence: TGTGCTAGTGGCGATTACAGAGAACTGAACACTGAAGCTTTCTTT. Protein: CASGDYRELNTEAFF.